This T cell receptor (beta chain) stems from a study of shared clonotypes between healthy human individuals. V was pared by 0 bases and J by 5 bases, with 13 bases between. CDR1 and CDR2 (germline): MNHEY, SVGAGI. The CDR3 totals 15 residues. The protocol was immunoSEQ multiplex PCR, while the TCRdb copy is restricted to in-frame clones and leaves out a portion. This sample has roughly 2.1 million clones, with 85% to 95% found just once. CD45RO-negative cells were positively selected for CCR7, leaving out terminally differentiated effector memory CD45RA+ cells. The source material was naive CD8+ T cells from PBMCs. The chain couples TRBV6-5 to TRBJ2-5; the D gene is possibly TRBD1 (6 bases). The clonotype originates from a man younger than 35 in good health. Some clones in this sample may be carry-over from other donors' samples. The CDR3, as DNA: TGTGCCAGCAGTTACTCTGGGGACATCGGGGAGACCCAGTACTTC. Its protein product is CASSYSGDIGETQYF.